This entry features one TCR beta chain sequence. The entry originates in a study of T cell responses to AZD1222 COVID-19 vaccine. Germline V lookup: CDR1 MNHNY, CDR2 SVGAGI (reference sequence). The CDR3 length is 15 residues. The V end lost 4 bases, the J end lost 6 bases, and 18 bases lay between the germline ends. This table comes from immunoSEQ multiplex PCR, and its TCRdb copy is limited to in-frame clones, with some not included. The sample contains approximately 99,000 clones, around 83% of which appear only once. The source is an adult in good health. The V and J genes are TRBV6-6 and TRBJ1-1; weak D call: TRBD1 (5 bases). The material sequenced was peripheral blood, taken on day 0 of AZD1222 vaccination. The CDR3 is CASSSSGGSGAEAFF. The CDR3 DNA follows: TGTGCCAGCAGTTCTTCCGGTGGGTCGGGGGCTGAAGCTTTCTTT.